The next 14 T cell receptor beta chains were all read from a single sample in a study of CD8 T cells in Susac syndrome. The RNA, about 0.5 to 1 ug, was put through reverse transcription using random hexamers. TCRdb re-derived calls from the immunoSEQ multiplex PCR reads in MiXCR, one entry per CDR3 protein. The data show 20,000 to 25,000 distinct CDR3 sequences, approximately 93% seen once. Sequenced input: CD8+ T cells from PBMCs. The source of these receptors is a human donor in good health.

The chain couples TRBV27 to TRBJ2-1, with 7 positions matching TRBD1. The length of the CDR3 is 12 residues. Germline values: CDR1 MNHEY, CDR2 SMNVEV (reference sequence). With V trimmed by 10 bases and J by 6 bases, 6 bases remained unmatched. This chain's CDR3 is CATQTGINEQFF. In nucleotides, the CDR3 is TGTGCCACCCAGACAGGGATCAATGAGCAGTTCTTC.

This sequence joins TRBV20-1 and TRBJ2-1; D is undetermined. The CDR3 length is 13 residues. With 0 bases removed from V and 3 bases from J, the gap between germline ends came to 6 bases. Germline lookup yields CDR1 DFQATT and CDR2 SNEGSKA (reference sequence). The CDR3 spells CSARDSNYNEQFF. CDR3 DNA sequence: TGCAGTGCTAGAGACTCCAACTACAATGAGCAGTTCTTC.

The chain carries TRBV14 and TRBJ2-1; 14 positions agree with TRBD2. The CDR3 has 20 amino acids. V gave up 5 bases and J gave up 0 bases; unmatched junction bases: 12. Germline lookup yields CDR1 SGHDN and CDR2 FVKESK. CDR3 loop: CASSSEGTSGGLSSYNEQFF. The CDR3 DNA sequence: TGTGCCAGCAGCTCAGAGGGGACTAGCGGGGGTCTAAGCTCCTACAATGAGCAGTTCTTC. Combining the CDR3 with reference TRBV14 and TRBJ2-1 gives the whole variable domain EAGVTQFPSHSVIEKGQTVTLRCDPISGHDNLYWYRRVMGKEIKFLLHFVKESKQDESGMPNNRFLAERTGGTYSTLKVQPAELEDSGVYFCASSSEGTSGGLSSYNEQFFGPGTRLTVL.

The chain has TRBV6-1 and TRBJ1-1; weak D call: TRBD1 (5 bases). Germline CDR1 reads MNHNS; CDR2 reads SASEGT. This CDR3 has 14 amino acids. V shed 5 bases and J shed 0 bases, with 10 bases lying between them. This CDR3 is CASSLTVMNTEAFF. DNA of the CDR3: TGTGCCAGCAGTTTGACAGTCATGAACACTGAAGCTTTCTTT.

The chain recombines TRBV11-2 with TRBJ2-1, with TRBD2 matching 7 bases. Germline loops: CDR1 SGHAT, CDR2 FQNNGV. With 1 base clipped from V and 2 bases from J, the junction kept 14 bases outside the gene matches. The CDR3 is made up of 19 amino acids. CDR3 loop: CASSLVGGQRGDTYNEQFF. CDR3 in DNA: TGTGCCAGCAGCTTAGTTGGCGGCCAGCGGGGCGATACCTACAATGAGCAGTTCTTC.

V and J are TRBV5-4 and TRBJ1-2; 7 bases align to TRBD1. Trimming removed 6 bases from V and 3 bases from J; junction bases left unmatched: 17. Looked up from germline, CDR1 is SGHNT and CDR2 is YYREEE (reference sequence). The CDR3 is 17 residues long. CDR3 DNA sequence: TGTGCCAGCACCTATCGATTATCAGGGGGAAGTGACTATGGCTACACCTTC. Translation: CASTYRLSGGSDYGYTF.

The genes are TRBV12-3 or TRBV12-4 and TRBJ1-5; D is ambiguous. The V gene lost 5 bases and the J gene lost 3 bases, with 5 bases spanning the gap. This CDR3 comprises 12 residues. The CDR3 DNA sequence: TGTGCCAGCAGTCCGCCCAATCAGCCCCAGCATTTT. Protein product: CASSPPNQPQHF.

This chain links TRBV27 with TRBJ2-3; D remains ambiguous. The CDR3 loop spans 14 amino acids. V was trimmed by 3 bases and J by 2 bases, leaving 9 bases between them. CDR1 MNHEY and CDR2 SMNVEV come from the germline V gene (reference sequence). CDR3 region: CASSLQPPTDTQYF. The CDR3 nucleotides are TGTGCCAGCAGTTTGCAGCCCCCCACAGATACGCAGTATTTT.

The chain joins TRBV10-2 to TRBJ2-2; D unresolved. The CDR3 sequence is 14 residues long. Germline V CDR1 and CDR2: WSHSY, SAAADI. V shed 0 bases and J shed 9 bases, with 11 bases lying between them. The CDR3 reads CASSESGDSRELFF. CDR3 nucleotide sequence: TGCGCCAGCAGTGAGTCTGGGGATTCGAGGGAGCTGTTTTTT.

V and J are TRBV20-1 and TRBJ1-1; D is ambiguous. Germline V gives CDR1 DFQATT, CDR2 SNEGSKA (reference sequence). This CDR3 region has 13 residues. Trimming took off 6 bases at V and 5 bases at J, with 16 bases between the two ends. The CDR3 nucleotides read TGCAGTGCCTATGTCCCAGGCAGAACTGAAGCTTTCTTT. Translated: CSAYVPGRTEAFF.

The chain uses TRBV12-3 or TRBV12-4 and TRBJ1-1; 9 nucleotides align to TRBD1. The CDR3 is made up of 12 amino acids. The ends lost 8 bases at V and 4 bases at J; junction bases unmatched: 2. CDR3 sequence (DNA): TGTGCCAGCTGGGACAGGGTCACTGAAGCTTTCTTT. Protein product: CASWDRVTEAFF.

The genes are TRBV6-1 and TRBJ2-4; TRBD1 aligns across 8 bases. This CDR3 region has 15 residues. CDR1 and CDR2 (germline): MNHNS, SASEGT. V shed 3 bases and J 4 bases; nucleotides not matched to a gene: 5. CDR3: CASSEIGQGKNIQYF. In DNA form, the CDR3 reads TGTGCCAGCAGTGAGATTGGACAGGGAAAAAACATTCAGTACTTC.

This clonotype was recorded only once. The rearrangement uses TRBV27 and TRBJ1-2, with D hard to call. Germline V gene data show CDR1 as MNHEY and CDR2 as SMNVEV (reference sequence). The CDR3 sequence is 15 residues long. V shed 10 bases and J shed 2 bases, with 20 bases lying between them. The CDR3 region has the DNA TGTGCCACCTCATCGTGGGCAAACCACAACTATGGCTACACCTTC. Its protein is CATSSWANHNYGYTF.

This clonotype was observed a single time. This chain joins TRBV7-6 and TRBJ1-5, with D unresolved. Deletions cut 1 base from V and 0 bases from J, with 13 bases between. CDR3 length: 17 amino acids. Germline V lookup: CDR1 SGHVS, CDR2 FNYEAQ. The CDR3 nucleotides are TGTGCCAGCAGCTTAGAGGTGGGGTTTTATAGCAATCAGCCCCAGCATTTT. It codes for CASSLEVGFYSNQPQHF. The full variable domain, with the rest looked up from reference TRBV7-6 and TRBJ1-5, is GAGVSQSPRYKVTKRGQDVALRCDPISGHVSLYWYRQALGQGPEFLTYFNYEAQQDKSGLPNDRFSAERPEGSISTLTIQRTEQRDSAMYRCASSLEVGFYSNQPQHFGDGTRLSIL.